This entry lists 19 T cell receptor beta chains sequenced from one sample in a study of T cell responses to AZD1222 COVID-19 vaccine. Only in-frame clones appear in the TCRdb table, and some are missing; sequencing was by immunoSEQ multiplex PCR. The sample contains about 93,000 clones, roughly 85% of which appear only once. The source material was peripheral blood, sampled on day 0 of AZD1222 vaccination. These receptors all come from an adult in good health.

The chain is built from TRBV12-3 or TRBV12-4 and TRBJ1-1; D not resolved. This CDR3 is built from 13 residues. The V end was cut by 7 bases, the J end by 4 bases, with 13 bases between. CDR3 sequence: CASTQSKRTEAFF. As DNA, the CDR3 is TGTGCCAGCACCCAATCTAAGCGCACTGAAGCTTTCTTT.

The J gene is TRBJ2-7, the V gene TRBV3-1 (or the pseudogene TRBV3-2); weak D call: TRBD2 (5 bases). CDR1 and CDR2 from the germline V gene are LGHDT and YNNKEL (reference sequence). The CDR3 has 14 residues. The germline V and J ends were trimmed by 4 bases and 5 bases, with 15 bases remaining between them. The CDR3 nucleotides read TGTGCCAGCAGCCCTTCGGACTCCCCTGACGAGCAGTACTTC. It translates to CASSPSDSPDEQYF.

The chain is built from TRBV30 and TRBJ2-3, with D unclear. V lost 4 bases to trimming and J lost 2 bases, with 7 bases between them. Germline loops: CDR1 GTSNPN, CDR2 SVGIG (reference sequence). This CDR3 has 12 amino acids. CDR3 nucleotide sequence: TGTGCCTGGACCACCCTCACAGATACGCAGTATTTT. Protein sequence: CAWTTLTDTQYF.

Only one count was recorded for this clone. In nucleotides, the CDR3 is TGTGCCAGCAGTTGGGGACCCTACGAGCAGTACTTC. Its translation is CASSWGPYEQYF. The chain is built from TRBV27 and TRBJ2-7; either TRBD1 or TRBD2 may supply D (5 bases each). Germline CDR1 is MNHEY and CDR2 is SMNVEV (reference sequence). V was cut by 4 bases and J by 2 bases, with 6 bases left in between. The CDR3 contains 12 residues.

The rearrangement links TRBV5-1 to TRBJ1-6; D perhaps matches TRBD1 (5 bases). The germline V and J ends were trimmed by 0 bases and 5 bases, with 9 bases remaining between them. The V gene's germline CDR1 is SGHRS and CDR2 YFSETQ. The CDR3 is made up of 15 amino acids. The CDR3 loop is CASSLGPGDNSPLHF. In DNA form, the CDR3 reads TGCGCCAGCAGCTTGGGTCCGGGGGATAATTCACCCCTCCACTTT.

This chain links TRBV7-2 with TRBJ1-6; possible D gene TRBD1, 6 bases. Germline V gene sequence: CDR1 SGHTA, CDR2 FQGNSA. The CDR3 length is 15 residues. Trimming cost V 4 bases and J 4 bases, with 11 bases left between them. Here the CDR3 reads CASSSTRGYNSPLHF. DNA for the CDR3: TGTGCCAGCAGCTCAACGAGGGGGTATAATTCACCCCTCCACTTT. The full variable domain, rest sourced from reference TRBV7-2 and TRBJ1-6, is GAGVSQSPSNKVTEKGKDVELRCDPISGHTALYWYRQSLGQGLEFLIYFQGNSAPDKSGLPSDRFSAERTGGSVSTLTIQRTQQEDSAVYLCASSSTRGYNSPLHFGNGTRLTVT.

This rearrangement joins TRBV7-3 to TRBJ2-5, with D possibly being TRBD2 (5 bases). Trimming removed 0 bases at V and 1 base at J, with 12 bases between. Germline V CDR1 and CDR2: SGHTA, FQGTGA. CDR3 length equals 16 residues. The DNA of the CDR3 is TGTGCCAGCAGCTTAACGGGAGTTTCGGGCCAAGAGACCCAGTACTTC. It yields the protein CASSLTGVSGQETQYF.

This clone was counted between two and nine times. V gene TRBV6-5 combines with J gene TRBJ2-7; TRBD1 aligns across 12 bases. The J segment lost 7 bases and the V segment lost 6 bases, leaving 7 bases of the junction unmatched. Germline CDR1 and CDR2: MNHEY and SVGAGI. The CDR3 contains 14 residues. DNA of the CDR3: TGTGCCAGCAGATGGGACAGGGGGCGAGGGGAGCAGTACTTC. Its translation: CASRWDRGRGEQYF.

The gene calls are TRBV7-9 and TRBJ2-3; D is perhaps TRBD2 (6 bases). Between the trimmed V and J ends, which lost 4 bases and 4 bases, there was a span of 15 bases. The length of the CDR3 is 15 residues. Germline CDR1 SEHNR, CDR2 FQNEAQ (reference sequence). This CDR3 reads CASSSWGESPDTQYF. Written as DNA, the CDR3 is TGTGCCAGCAGCTCCTGGGGGGAGAGCCCAGATACGCAGTATTTT. The full variable domain, with the rest looked up from reference TRBV7-9 and TRBJ2-3, is DTGVSQNPRHKITKRGQNVTFRCDPISEHNRLYWYRQTLGQGPEFLTYFQNEAQLEKSRLLSDRFSAERPKGSFSTLEIQRTEQGDSAMYLCASSSWGESPDTQYFGPGTRLTVL.

The genes are TRBV7-8 and TRBJ1-1; 7 nucleotides match TRBD1. With 0 bases clipped from V and 7 bases from J, the junction kept 5 bases outside the gene matches. The germline V gene has CDR1 SGHVS and CDR2 FQNEAQ. This CDR3 is 14 amino acids long. DNA for the CDR3: TGTGCCAGCAGCTTAGCAGGGACAGTTAATGAAGCTTTCTTT. The encoded protein is CASSLAGTVNEAFF.

The gene calls are TRBV5-1 and TRBJ2-2; 9 positions agree with TRBD2. Losses at the gene ends were 5 bases for V and 1 base for J; bases not matched to a gene: 3. CDR1 SGHRS and CDR2 YFSETQ come from the germline V gene. The CDR3 sequence is 15 residues long. The DNA for the CDR3 is TGCGCCAGCAGGGCTAGCGGGGTGAACACCGGGGAGCTGTTTTTT. Translating gives CASRASGVNTGELFF.

This clone came up a few times. The gene calls are TRBV2 and TRBJ1-5, with a tentative D call TRBD1 (5 bases). V dropped 4 bases and J dropped 0 bases, with 16 bases sitting between them. This CDR3 has 17 residues. The germline gives CDR1 SNHLY, CDR2 FYNNEI. The CDR3 DNA sequence: TGTGCCAGCAGTGTAGGTCTGGCAGGGTCTAGCAATCAGCCCCAGCATTTT. Translated: CASSVGLAGSSNQPQHF.

This clone showed up just once. The chain employs TRBV15 and TRBJ2-7; 7 nucleotides agree with TRBD1. The CDR3 spans 14 residues. CDR1 is LNHNV, CDR2 YYDKDF, per germline (reference sequence). J was trimmed by 3 bases and V by 1 base; bases with no gene match: 3. The CDR3 DNA follows: TGTGCCACCAGCAGAGGACAGGGAATCTACGAGCAGTACTTC. It encodes CATSRGQGIYEQYF. Complete variable domain (other parts from reference TRBV15 and TRBJ2-7): DAMVIQNPRYQVTQFGKPVTLSCSQTLNHNVMYWYQQKSSQAPKLLFHYYDKDFNNEADTPDNFQSRRPNTSFCFLDIRSPGLGDTAMYLCATSRGQGIYEQYFGPGTRLTVT.

The J gene is TRBJ2-2, the V gene TRBV4-2; 9 bases are shared with TRBD2. The CDR3 loop spans 18 amino acids. Germline CDR1 is LGHNA and CDR2 is YNFKEQ. V dropped 0 bases and J dropped 0; count of bases not matched to a gene: 5. The CDR3 DNA is TGTGCCAGCAGCCAAGATCTCATAGCGGGGGCGAACACCGGGGAGCTGTTTTTT. Translation gives CASSQDLIAGANTGELFF.

The V call is TRBV7-9, the J call TRBJ2-3; TRBD2 matches 11 bases. Germline V gene lookup returns CDR1 SEHNR and CDR2 FQNEAQ (reference sequence). With 4 bases clipped from V and 6 bases from J, the junction kept 15 bases outside the gene matches. The CDR3 has 18 residues. CDR3 protein: CASSSQPHSGRAEDTQYF. The CDR3, as DNA: TGTGCCAGCAGCTCCCAACCCCATAGCGGGAGGGCCGAGGATACGCAGTATTTT.

This chain connects TRBV18 to TRBJ1-1, with TRBD1 matching 7 bases. Germline trimming cut 3 bases from V and 7 bases from J; bases unmatched to any gene: 2. The CDR3 runs 12 residues. Germline V gives CDR1 KGHSH, CDR2 LQKENI. Here the CDR3 reads CASSPGTDEAFF. The CDR3 coding sequence is TGTGCCAGCTCACCCGGGACAGATGAAGCTTTCTTT.

This chain connects TRBV5-5 to TRBJ1-3; the D is unclear. Trimming took off 0 bases at V and 6 bases at J, with 10 bases between the two ends. The CDR3 covers 14 residues. Germline V gene lookup returns CDR1 SGHKS and CDR2 YYEKEE (reference sequence). CDR3 sequence (DNA): TGTGCCAGCAGCTTGGGCAGTTCGGTAAACACCATATATTTT. The encoded protein is CASSLGSSVNTIYF. The full variable domain, its missing parts supplied by reference TRBV5-5 and TRBJ1-3, is DAGVTQSPTHLIKTRGQQVTLRCSPISGHKSVSWYQQVLGQGPQFIFQYYEKEERGRGNFPDRFSARQFPNYSSELNVNALLLGDSALYLCASSLGSSVNTIYFGEGSWLTVV.

This chain connects TRBV4-1 to TRBJ2-7; 9 bases are a match to TRBD1. Germline CDR1 MGHRA, CDR2 YSYEKL. The CDR3 is 17 residues long. Losses at the gene ends were 0 bases for V and 4 bases for J; bases not matched to a gene: 10. The CDR3 DNA sequence: TGCGCCAGCAGCCAAGACGCGTCCGGACAGGGGCTTTACGAGCAGTACTTC. Translated, it gives CASSQDASGQGLYEQYF.

V and J are TRBV19 and TRBJ2-7; the D gene is possibly TRBD1 (6 bases). The CDR3 is made up of 13 amino acids. The germline CDR1 and CDR2 sequences are LNHDA and SQIVND (reference sequence). Between the trimmed V and J ends, which lost 3 bases and 6 bases, there was a span of 12 bases. The DNA for the CDR3 is TGTGCCAGTAGTATCACCAAGGGGGTCGAGCAGTACTTC. It specifies CASSITKGVEQYF. The variable domain in full, completed from reference TRBV19 and TRBJ2-7, reads DGGITQSPKYLFRKEGQNVTLSCEQNLNHDAMYWYRQDPGQGLRLIYYSQIVNDFQKGDIAEGYSVSREKKESFPLTVTSAQKNPTAFYLCASSITKGVEQYFGPGTRLTVT.